This passage covers 23 T cell receptor beta chains from one sample sequenced in a study of blood T cell repertoires in COVID-19. Some clones are missing from TCRdb's copy, which holds only in-frame ones; the method was immunoSEQ multiplex PCR. This sample has some 180,000 clones, with more than 80% found just once. Sequencing used peripheral blood. These receptors were obtained from a woman aged 60-75 years with acute or convalescent COVID-19.

This rearrangement joins TRBV7-3 to TRBJ2-1; 9 bases agree with TRBD2. The CDR3 contains 16 residues. J lost 6 bases, V lost 0 bases, and 6 bases had no gene match. Germline V CDR1 and CDR2: SGHTA, FQGTGA. Here the CDR3 reads CASSLTSGSLINEQFF. In nucleotides, the CDR3 is TGTGCCAGCAGCTTAACTAGCGGGAGCCTGATCAATGAGCAGTTCTTC.

The chain carries TRBV2 and TRBJ2-3; 7 bases are shared with TRBD2. The CDR3 length is 15 residues. The V and J ends lost 6 bases and 1 base, in that order; junction bases with no gene match: 7. Germline V gene sequence: CDR1 SNHLY, CDR2 FYNNEI. This CDR3 is CASRYSGQGTDTQYF. The CDR3, as DNA: TGTGCCAGCAGATATAGCGGGCAGGGCACAGATACGCAGTATTTT. The full variable domain, with the rest looked up from reference TRBV2 and TRBJ2-3, is EPEVTQTPSHQVTQMGQEVILRCVPISNHLYFYWYRQILGQKVEFLVSFYNNEISEKSEIFDDQFSVERPDGSNFTLKIRSTKLEDSAMYFCASRYSGQGTDTQYFGPGTRLTVL.

V is TRBV11-1 and J is TRBJ2-3; D is possibly TRBD1 (6 bases). This CDR3 spans 15 amino acids. Trimming took off 4 bases at V and 0 bases at J, with 11 bases between the two ends. Germline V gene data show CDR1 as SGHAT and CDR2 as FQDESV (reference sequence). The CDR3 nucleotides are TGTGCCAGCAGCTCCTACGGACAGAGCACAGATACGCAGTATTTT. Its translation is CASSSYGQSTDTQYF.

V is TRBV15 and J is TRBJ2-1, with D unclear. The germline CDR1 and CDR2 sequences are LNHNV and YYDKDF (reference sequence). The V gene lost 5 bases and the J gene lost 7 bases, with 15 bases spanning the gap. The CDR3 length is 14 residues. This CDR3 is CATSALGWRNEQFF. The CDR3 coding sequence is TGTGCCACCAGCGCCTTGGGTTGGAGAAATGAGCAGTTCTTC.

This rearrangement joins TRBV15 to TRBJ2-7, with D perhaps matching TRBD2 (6 bases). The germline gives CDR1 LNHNV, CDR2 YYDKDF (reference sequence). Between the trimmed V and J ends, which lost 3 bases and 7 bases, there was a span of 13 bases. The CDR3 has 13 residues. CDR3 loop: CATSREGWGEQYV. In nucleotides, the CDR3 is TGTGCCACCAGCAGGGAGGGATGGGGAGAGCAGTACGTC.

The V gene is TRBV19, the J gene TRBJ1-4, with a possible D match to TRBD1 (6 bases). Germline-derived CDR1 and CDR2 are LNHDA and SQIVND (reference sequence). CDR3 length equals 15 residues. V gave up 5 bases and J gave up 3 bases, with 13 bases separating them. The chain's CDR3 is CASSPEDRPNEKLFF. The CDR3 region has the DNA TGTGCCAGTAGTCCGGAGGACAGACCTAATGAAAAACTGTTTTTT.

This clone was counted at least ten times. In DNA form, the CDR3 reads TGTGCCAGCAGCAAAGGTGGCCGGGACAGGCCAAATGGATCCTCTGGAAACACCATATATTTT. This encodes CASSKGGRDRPNGSSGNTIYF. This chain uses TRBV21-1 with TRBJ1-3; TRBD1, the table's D call, lacks a check against the DNA. TRBV21-1 is labeled a pseudogene. The CDR3 length is 21 residues.

V gene TRBV6-1 combines with J gene TRBJ1-1; D possibly corresponds to TRBD1 (6 bases). CDR3 length equals 15 residues. The germline V gene has CDR1 MNHNS and CDR2 SASEGT. V lost 3 bases and J lost 1, with 12 bases in between. CDR3 sequence reads: CASSDRGAPNTEAFF. The CDR3 nucleotides read TGTGCCAGCAGTGATCGGGGGGCCCCGAACACTGAAGCTTTCTTT.

The rearrangement uses TRBV10-2 and TRBJ2-1; D is unresolved. The CDR3 is made up of 13 amino acids. V was clipped by 4 bases and J by 5 bases, with 9 bases between them. The germline gives CDR1 WSHSY, CDR2 SAAADI. The CDR3: CASSAVPNNEQFF. In DNA form, the CDR3 reads TGCGCCAGCAGTGCAGTGCCAAACAATGAGCAGTTCTTC.

CDR3 DNA sequence: TGTGCCAGCAGTGACCAGGGGTCCTACGAGCAGTACTTC. Its protein product is CASSDQGSYEQYF. This rearrangement joins TRBV6-1 to TRBJ2-7; tentatively, D is TRBD1 (6 bases). Looked up from germline, CDR1 is MNHNS and CDR2 is SASEGT. CDR3 length: 13 amino acids. V lost 3 bases, J lost 1 base, and 7 bases lay in between.

The chain uses TRBV5-1 and TRBJ2-7; 10 bases agree with TRBD2. The length of the CDR3 is 16 residues. The germline gives CDR1 SGHRS, CDR2 YFSETQ. V lost 3 bases and J lost 0; bases outside the gene matches: 6. The CDR3 sequence is CASSSGLAVGSYEQYF. The CDR3 DNA follows: TGCGCCAGCAGCTCCGGACTAGCGGTTGGCTCCTACGAGCAGTACTTC. Full variable domain (missing parts from reference TRBV5-1 and TRBJ2-7): KAGVTQTPRYLIKTRGQQVTLSCSPISGHRSVSWYQQTPGQGLQFLFEYFSETQRNKGNFPGRFSGRQFSNSRSEMNVSTLELGDSALYLCASSSGLAVGSYEQYFGPGTRLTVT.

This clone was seen only a few times. CDR3 DNA: TGTGCCATCACCTCTCGGGACAGTTACAATGAGCAGTTCTTC. Translation gives CAITSRDSYNEQFF. J is TRBJ2-1 and V is TRBV10-3, with 7 bases that match TRBD1. Per the germline V gene, CDR1 is ENHRY and CDR2 is SYGVKD. This CDR3 spans 14 amino acids. V was pared by 7 bases and J by 4 bases, with 7 bases of the junction left unmatched.

The V and J genes are TRBV5-1 and TRBJ2-3, with D perhaps TRBD1 (6 bases). The germline V and J ends were trimmed by 3 bases and 1 base, with 12 bases remaining between them. CDR1 and CDR2 from the germline V gene are SGHRS and YFSETQ. The CDR3 is 15 amino acids. The CDR3 region is CASSSGVGGTDTQYF. CDR3 DNA: TGCGCCAGCAGCTCAGGGGTTGGGGGCACAGATACGCAGTATTTT.

This clone was observed a single time. This rearrangement joins TRBV27 to TRBJ2-7; D is possibly TRBD1 (6 bases). CDR3 length: 15 amino acids. Trimming stripped 5 bases from V and 6 bases from J, with 20 bases between. Germline CDR1 is MNHEY and CDR2 is SMNVEV (reference sequence). CDR3 in DNA: TGTGCCAGCAGTGGCCGGACACAGGGAGTGATCGAGCAGTACTTC. It yields the protein CASSGRTQGVIEQYF.

V is TRBV7-2 and J is TRBJ2-7; 8 bases agree with TRBD2. In germline, CDR1 is SGHTA, CDR2 FQGNSA. The CDR3 totals 15 residues. V lost 1 base and J lost 3; bases outside the gene matches: 5. The CDR3 sequence: CASSLDPSGYYEQYV. Here the CDR3 DNA reads TGTGCCAGCAGCTTAGATCCTAGCGGGTACTACGAGCAGTACGTC.

As for this clone: Other nucleotide sequences in the sample specify the same CDR3. The chain joins TRBV19 to TRBJ1-4; 9 bases align to TRBD1. The CDR3 spans 13 residues. The germline CDR1 and CDR2 sequences are LNHDA and SQIVND (reference sequence). V gave up 6 bases and J gave up 7 bases; unmatched junction bases: 3. The CDR3 region is CASRTGQGEKLFF. The CDR3 bases are TGTGCCAGTAGGACGGGACAGGGTGAAAAACTGTTTTTT. The full variable domain, its missing parts supplied by reference TRBV19 and TRBJ1-4, is DGGITQSPKYLFRKEGQNVTLSCEQNLNHDAMYWYRQDPGQGLRLIYYSQIVNDFQKGDIAEGYSVSREKKESFPLTVTSAQKNPTAFYLCASRTGQGEKLFFGSGTQLSVL.

The CDR3 DNA reads as TGTGCCAGCAGCTTGTATTACGGGCTAGCGGGATGGTACAATGAGCAGTTCTTC. This translates into CASSLYYGLAGWYNEQFF. This chain uses TRBV5-8 with TRBJ2-1, with TRBD2 identical over 9 bases. V shed 1 base, J shed 4 bases, and the junction held 12 bases outside the gene matches. The CDR3 consists of 18 residues. Germline V CDR1 and CDR2: SGHTS, YDEGEE.

The V and J genes are TRBV5-1 and TRBJ2-5; TRBD2 matches 7 bases. Germline trimming cut 3 bases from V and 2 bases from J; bases unmatched to any gene: 7. This CDR3 has 15 amino acids. Germline values: CDR1 SGHRS, CDR2 YFSETQ. CDR3 nucleotide sequence: TGCGCCAGCAGCTACCCGCCCGGGGGGCAAGAGACCCAGTACTTC. It yields the protein CASSYPPGGQETQYF.

The J gene is TRBJ2-7, the V gene TRBV5-1; D might be TRBD2 (5 bases). The CDR3 has 17 amino acids. CDR1 and CDR2 (germline): SGHRS, YFSETQ. The V end lost 2 bases, the J end lost 2 bases, and 20 bases lay between the germline ends. The CDR3 reads CASSLNAGEWRTYEQYF. CDR3 in DNA: TGCGCCAGCAGCTTAAACGCCGGCGAGTGGAGGACCTACGAGCAGTACTTC. Using reference TRBV5-1 and TRBJ2-7 for the parts outside the CDR3, the full variable domain is KAGVTQTPRYLIKTRGQQVTLSCSPISGHRSVSWYQQTPGQGLQFLFEYFSETQRNKGNFPGRFSGRQFSNSRSEMNVSTLELGDSALYLCASSLNAGEWRTYEQYFGPGTRLTVT.

The chain couples TRBV2 to TRBJ1-5, with unresolved D. Germline CDR1 reads SNHLY; CDR2 reads FYNNEI. CDR3 length: 14 residues. With 1 base removed from V and 3 bases from J, the gap between germline ends came to 7 bases. The DNA of the CDR3 is TGTGCCAGCAGTGAAGAATCCGTCAATCAGCCCCAGCATTTT. This gives the protein CASSEESVNQPQHF.

The chain recombines TRBV15 with TRBJ2-1, with D tentatively TRBD2 (6 bases). V was pared by 0 bases and J by 8 bases, with 17 bases between. The germline CDR1 and CDR2 sequences are LNHNV and YYDKDF (reference sequence). The CDR3 is 16 amino acids. CDR3 protein: CATSRDGSGLSHEQFF. The DNA for the CDR3 is TGTGCCACCAGCAGAGATGGATCGGGACTTAGCCATGAGCAGTTCTTC. Full variable domain (remainder filled in from reference TRBV15 and TRBJ2-1): DAMVIQNPRYQVTQFGKPVTLSCSQTLNHNVMYWYQQKSSQAPKLLFHYYDKDFNNEADTPDNFQSRRPNTSFCFLDIRSPGLGDTAMYLCATSRDGSGLSHEQFFGPGTRLTVL.

This sequence joins TRBV7-9 and TRBJ2-1, with 11 positions matching TRBD2. Trimming cost V 3 bases and J 14 bases; bases outside gene matches: 6. The germline V gene has CDR1 SEHNR and CDR2 FQNEAQ (reference sequence). This CDR3 comprises 13 residues. Written as DNA, the CDR3 is TGTGCCAGCAGCTTGACTAGCGGGGTCCCAAAGTTCTTC. This sequence encodes CASSLTSGVPKFF. The variable domain in full, completed from reference TRBV7-9 and TRBJ2-1, reads DTGVSQNPRHKITKRGQNVTFRCDPISEHNRLYWYRQTLGQGPEFLTYFQNEAQLEKSRLLSDRFSAERPKGSFSTLEIQRTEQGDSAMYLCASSLTSGVPKFFGPGTRLTVL.

The J gene is TRBJ1-5, the V gene TRBV28; 8 positions agree with TRBD1. Germline CDR1 reads MDHEN; CDR2 reads SYDVKM. The CDR3 runs 14 residues. The junction had 8 bases not matched to a gene; V was cut back by 8 bases and J by 5 bases. The CDR3 DNA sequence: TGTGCCAGCTCAACCCCAGGGGGCGATCAGCCCCAGCATTTT. Its translation: CASSTPGGDQPQHF.